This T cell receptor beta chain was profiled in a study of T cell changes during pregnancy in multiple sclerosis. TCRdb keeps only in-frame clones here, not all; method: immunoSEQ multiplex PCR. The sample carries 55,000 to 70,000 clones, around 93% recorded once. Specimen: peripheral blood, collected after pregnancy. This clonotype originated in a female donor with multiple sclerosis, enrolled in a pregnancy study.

The CDR3 sequence: CASNPGQGVYEQYF. In nucleotides, the CDR3 is TGTGCCAGCAACCCGGGACAGGGGGTCTACGAGCAGTACTTC. The chain has TRBV6-6 and TRBJ2-7; 11 bases match TRBD1. The CDR3 covers 14 residues. The V and J ends lost 7 bases and 3 bases, in that order; junction bases with no gene match: 5. CDR1 MNHNY and CDR2 SVGAGI come from the germline V gene (reference sequence).